This T cell receptor beta chain was identified during a study of blood T cells in healthy people across ages. The CDR3 loop spans 17 amino acids. J gave up 4 bases and V 2 bases, and 13 bases lay outside the gene matches. Germline assignment: CDR1 SGHAT and CDR2 FQDESV (reference sequence). Together with a sample-barcoded 5' primer, a J-beta primer mix was included in a second PCR lasting roughly 6 to 12 cycles. Each CDR3 protein gets one entry after TCRdb re-called the 5' RACE reads with MiXCR. The repertoire holds about 570,000 distinct CDR3 sequences, about 26% seen once, with over 3.5% in the top ten. The data also belong to a second study, concerning T cells of mothers and their children.

The sample taken for sequencing was blood. The origin of this receptor is a boy aged 2 to 9 in good health. This chain links TRBV11-1 with TRBJ1-2; 7 nucleotides agree with TRBD1. CDR3 nucleotides: TGTGCCAGCAGCTTAAGTCCCGGGACAGCCCTTCTCTATGGCTACACCTTC. Its translation is CASSLSPGTALLYGYTF.